This T cell receptor (beta chain) was sequenced for a study of blood T cell repertoires in COVID-19. CDR1 is LGHDT and CDR2 is YNNKEL in the germline V gene (reference sequence). There are 14 residues in the CDR3. The V end was cut by 1 base, the J end by 6 bases, with 10 bases between. Sequenced by immunoSEQ multiplex PCR; TCRdb stores in-frame clones only, minus some. The sample carries some 530,000 clones, approximately 85% recorded once. This receptor was identified in a human donor in a cohort sampled during active COVID-19. The sequencing input was peripheral blood. The chain links TRBV3-1 (or the pseudogene TRBV3-2) to TRBJ2-1, with a possible D match to TRBD2 (5 bases). As DNA, the CDR3 is TGTGCCAGCAGCCAAGCTGGGAGACCCAATGAGCAGTTCTTC. Its translation is CASSQAGRPNEQFF.